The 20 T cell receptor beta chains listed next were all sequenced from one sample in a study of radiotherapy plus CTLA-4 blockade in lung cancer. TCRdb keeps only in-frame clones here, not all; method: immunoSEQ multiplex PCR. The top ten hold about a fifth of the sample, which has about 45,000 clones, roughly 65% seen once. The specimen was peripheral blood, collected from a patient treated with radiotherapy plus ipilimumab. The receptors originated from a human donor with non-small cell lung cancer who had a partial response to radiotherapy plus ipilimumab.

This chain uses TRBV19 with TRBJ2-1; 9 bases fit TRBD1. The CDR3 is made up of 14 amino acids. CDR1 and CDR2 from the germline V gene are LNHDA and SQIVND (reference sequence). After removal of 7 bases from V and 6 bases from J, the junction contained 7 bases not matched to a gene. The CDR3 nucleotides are TGTGCCAGTACTCGGACAGGGGATGTCAATGAGCAGTTCTTC. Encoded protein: CASTRTGDVNEQFF.

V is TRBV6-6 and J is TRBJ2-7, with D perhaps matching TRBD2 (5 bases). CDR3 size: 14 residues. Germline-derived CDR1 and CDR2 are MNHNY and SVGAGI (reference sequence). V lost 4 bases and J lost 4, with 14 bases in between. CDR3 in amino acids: CASSFPDSMYEQYF. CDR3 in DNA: TGTGCCAGCAGTTTCCCGGACTCTATGTACGAGCAGTACTTC.

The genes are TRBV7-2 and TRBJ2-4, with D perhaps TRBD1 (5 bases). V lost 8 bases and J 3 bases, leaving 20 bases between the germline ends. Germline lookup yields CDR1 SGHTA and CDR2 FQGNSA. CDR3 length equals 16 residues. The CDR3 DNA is TGTGCCAGCGGTGGGCAAGGGGCGTTTGACAAAAACATTCAGTACTTC. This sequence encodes CASGGQGAFDKNIQYF.

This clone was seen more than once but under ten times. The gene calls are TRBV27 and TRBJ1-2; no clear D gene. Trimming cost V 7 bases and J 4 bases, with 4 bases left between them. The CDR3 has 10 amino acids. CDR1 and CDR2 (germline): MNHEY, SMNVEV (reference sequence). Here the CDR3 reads CASTLYGYTF. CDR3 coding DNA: TGTGCCAGCACCCTCTATGGCTACACCTTC.

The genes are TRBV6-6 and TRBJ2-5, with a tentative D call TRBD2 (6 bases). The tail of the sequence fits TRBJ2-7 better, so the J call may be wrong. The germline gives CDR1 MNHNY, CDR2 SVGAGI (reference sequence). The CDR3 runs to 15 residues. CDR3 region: CASSYSGTGGYEQYF. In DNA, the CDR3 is TGTGCCAGCAGTTACTCTGGGACTGGTGGCTACGAGCAGTACTTC.

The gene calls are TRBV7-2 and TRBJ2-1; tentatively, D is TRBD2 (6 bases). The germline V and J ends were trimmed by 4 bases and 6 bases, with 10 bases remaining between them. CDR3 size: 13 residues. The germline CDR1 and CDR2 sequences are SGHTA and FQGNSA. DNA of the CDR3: TGTGCCAGCAGCTCGGGGGTCAGCAATGAGCAGTTCTTC. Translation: CASSSGVSNEQFF.

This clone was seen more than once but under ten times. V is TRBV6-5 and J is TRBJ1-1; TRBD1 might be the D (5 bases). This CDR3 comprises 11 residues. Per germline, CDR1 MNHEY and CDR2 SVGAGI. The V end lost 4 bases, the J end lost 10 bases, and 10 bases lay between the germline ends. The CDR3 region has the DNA TGTGCCAGCAGTTCGGGGGTAGCAGCTTTCTTT. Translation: CASSSGVAAFF.

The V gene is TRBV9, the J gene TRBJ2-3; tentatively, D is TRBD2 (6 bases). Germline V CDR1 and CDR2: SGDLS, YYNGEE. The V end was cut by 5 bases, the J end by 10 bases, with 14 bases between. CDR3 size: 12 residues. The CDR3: CASSSGRRAQYF. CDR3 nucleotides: TGTGCCAGCAGTTCAGGGAGGAGGGCGCAGTATTTT.

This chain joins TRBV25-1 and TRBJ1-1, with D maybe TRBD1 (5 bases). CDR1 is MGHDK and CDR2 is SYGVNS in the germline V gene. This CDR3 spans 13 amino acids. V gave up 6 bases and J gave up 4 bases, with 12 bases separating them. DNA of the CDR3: TGTGCCAGCAGCCGGGGGGGGTTCACTGAAGCTTTCTTT. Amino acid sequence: CASSRGGFTEAFF.

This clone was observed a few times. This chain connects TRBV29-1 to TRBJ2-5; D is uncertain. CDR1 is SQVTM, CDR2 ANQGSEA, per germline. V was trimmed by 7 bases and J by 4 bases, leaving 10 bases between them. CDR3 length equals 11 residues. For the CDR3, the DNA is TGCAGCGGCAAGCTTGGAGAGACCCAGTACTTC. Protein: CSGKLGETQYF. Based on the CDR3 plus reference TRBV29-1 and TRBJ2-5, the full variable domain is SAVISQKPSRDICQRGTSLTIQCQVDSQVTMMFWYRQQPGQSLTLIATANQGSEATYESGFVIDKFPISRPNLTFSTLTVSNMSPEDSSIYLCSGKLGETQYFGPGTRLLVL.

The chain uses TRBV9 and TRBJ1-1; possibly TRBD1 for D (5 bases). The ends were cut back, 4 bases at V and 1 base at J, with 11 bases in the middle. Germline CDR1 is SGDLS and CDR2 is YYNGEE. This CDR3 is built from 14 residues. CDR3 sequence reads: CASSTQGGNTEAFF. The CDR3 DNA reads TGTGCCAGCAGCACCCAGGGAGGGAACACTGAAGCTTTCTTT. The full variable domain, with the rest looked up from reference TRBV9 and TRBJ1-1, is DSGVTQTPKHLITATGQRVTLRCSPRSGDLSVYWYQQSLDQGLQFLIQYYNGEERAKGNILERFSAQQFPDLHSELNLSSLELGDSALYFCASSTQGGNTEAFFGQGTRLTVV.

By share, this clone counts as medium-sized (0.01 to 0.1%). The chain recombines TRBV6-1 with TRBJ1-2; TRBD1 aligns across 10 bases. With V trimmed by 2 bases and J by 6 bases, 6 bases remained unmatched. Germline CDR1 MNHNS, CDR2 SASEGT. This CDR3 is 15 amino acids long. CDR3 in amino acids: CASSERGQGIDGYTF. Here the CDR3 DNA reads TGTGCCAGCAGTGAACGGGGACAGGGGATTGATGGCTACACCTTC.

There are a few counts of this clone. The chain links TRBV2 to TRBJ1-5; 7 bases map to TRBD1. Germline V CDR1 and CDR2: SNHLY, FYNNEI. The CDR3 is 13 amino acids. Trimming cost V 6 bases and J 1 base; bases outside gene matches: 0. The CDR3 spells CASRGQSNQPQHF. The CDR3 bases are TGTGCCAGCAGGGGACAGAGCAATCAGCCCCAGCATTTT.

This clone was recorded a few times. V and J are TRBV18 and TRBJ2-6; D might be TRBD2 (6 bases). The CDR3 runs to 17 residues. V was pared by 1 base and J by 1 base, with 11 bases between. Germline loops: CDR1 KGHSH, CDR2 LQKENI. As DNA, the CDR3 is TGTGCCAGCTCACCACGAGAGGGGAGGTCTGGGGCCAACGTCCTGACTTTC. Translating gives CASSPREGRSGANVLTF.

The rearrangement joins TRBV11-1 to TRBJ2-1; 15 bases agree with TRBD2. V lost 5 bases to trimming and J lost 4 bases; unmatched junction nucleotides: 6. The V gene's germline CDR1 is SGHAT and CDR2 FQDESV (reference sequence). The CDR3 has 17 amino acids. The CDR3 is CASSGGLAGGAYNEQFF. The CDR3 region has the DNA TGTGCCAGCAGCGGAGGACTAGCGGGGGGGGCGTACAATGAGCAGTTCTTC.

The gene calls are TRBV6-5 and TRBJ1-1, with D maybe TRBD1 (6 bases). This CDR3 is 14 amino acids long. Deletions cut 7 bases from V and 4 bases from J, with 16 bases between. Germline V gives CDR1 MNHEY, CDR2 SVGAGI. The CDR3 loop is CASNHQGLSTEAFF. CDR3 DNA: TGTGCCAGCAACCACCAGGGGTTGAGCACTGAAGCTTTCTTT.

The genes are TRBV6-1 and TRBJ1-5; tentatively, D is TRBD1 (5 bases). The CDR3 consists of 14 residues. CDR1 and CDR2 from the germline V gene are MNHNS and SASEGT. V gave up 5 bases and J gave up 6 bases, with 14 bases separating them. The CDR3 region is CASSSPGFGQPQHF. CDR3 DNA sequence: TGTGCCAGCAGTTCTCCAGGGTTTGGTCAGCCCCAGCATTTT.

CDR3 sequence reads: CASSDRGNEQFF. CDR3 DNA sequence: TGTGCCAGTAGTGACCGGGGGAATGAGCAGTTCTTC. V gene TRBV19 combines with J gene TRBJ2-1, with D possibly being TRBD2 (6 bases). V was pared by 5 bases and J by 7 bases, with 9 bases between. This CDR3 is built from 12 residues. Germline lookup yields CDR1 LNHDA and CDR2 SQIVND (reference sequence).

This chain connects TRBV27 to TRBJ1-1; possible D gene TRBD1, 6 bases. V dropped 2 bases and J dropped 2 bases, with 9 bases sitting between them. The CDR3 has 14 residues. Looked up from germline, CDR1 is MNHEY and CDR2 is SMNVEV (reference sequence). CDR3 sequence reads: CASSLAGANTEAFF. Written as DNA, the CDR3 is TGTGCCAGCAGTTTAGCAGGGGCAAACACTGAAGCTTTCTTT.

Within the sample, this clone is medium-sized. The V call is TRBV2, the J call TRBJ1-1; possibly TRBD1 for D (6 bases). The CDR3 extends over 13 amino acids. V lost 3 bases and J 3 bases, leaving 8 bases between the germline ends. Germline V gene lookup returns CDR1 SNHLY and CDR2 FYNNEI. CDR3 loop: CASSDNRDTEAFF. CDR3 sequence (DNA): TGTGCCAGCAGTGATAACAGGGACACTGAAGCTTTCTTT.